Below, 26 T cell receptor beta chains from the same sample are listed, as sequenced in a study of response to subunit inactivated influenza vaccine. From the RT-PCR reads, TCRdb called clonotypes with MiXCR, one entry per CDR3 protein. The sample has more than 200,000 distinct CDR3 sequences, 12% seen once. The source material was non-naive T cells sorted from PBMCs, sampled less than 15 days before vaccination. The source is a man aged 45-60 years who received an inactivated influenza vaccine.

This clonotype was observed a handful of times. A much larger clone sits a single nucleotide away, making a read error possible. The V call is TRBV4-3, the J call TRBJ2-3, with D possibly being TRBD2 (6 bases). This CDR3 has 16 residues. Looked up from germline, CDR1 is LGHNA and CDR2 is YSLEER. The CDR3 bases are TGCGCCAGCAGCCAAGTAGCGGCCCTGAGCACAGATACGCAGGATTTT. Its protein is CASSQVAALSTDTQDF.

This clonotype occurred many times. The chain links TRBV19 to TRBJ2-2; unclear D gene. This CDR3 is built from 16 residues. V lost 1 base and J lost 4, with 13 bases in between. The germline gives CDR1 LNHDA, CDR2 SQIVND (reference sequence). CDR3 in amino acids: CASSIGFGRLTGELFF. CDR3 sequence (DNA): TGTGCCAGTAGTATAGGCTTTGGCAGACTCACCGGGGAGCTGTTTTTT.

This clonotype was seen more than once but under ten times. The chain has TRBV10-3 and TRBJ2-3; TRBD1 matches at 9 bases. Looked up from germline, CDR1 is ENHRY and CDR2 is SYGVKD. V shed 5 bases and J 2 bases; nucleotides not matched to a gene: 5. The CDR3 has 15 amino acids. The CDR3 region has the DNA TGTGCCATCAGTATCCGGGACAGGGACACAGATACGCAGTATTTT. Protein product: CAISIRDRDTDTQYF.

The rearrangement uses TRBV19 and TRBJ1-5; a possible D gene is TRBD1 (6 bases). V lost 8 bases and J 0 bases, leaving 14 bases between the germline ends. Germline V gene lookup returns CDR1 LNHDA and CDR2 SQIVND (reference sequence). This CDR3 region has 15 residues. Written as DNA, the CDR3 is TGTGCCAGTGCCGACAGGCCCAATAGCAATCAGCCCCAGCATTTT. This translates into CASADRPNSNQPQHF.

This clonotype was seen a few times. The V gene is TRBV6-1, the J gene TRBJ2-5; no firm D call. Germline V gene sequence: CDR1 MNHNS, CDR2 SASEGT. V was clipped by 4 bases and J by 2 bases, with 5 bases between them. CDR3 size: 12 residues. The CDR3 bases are TGTGCCAGCAGTGGACGTCAAGAGACCCAGTACTTC. Amino acid sequence: CASSGRQETQYF.

This clonotype has a count of ten or more. The V call is TRBV11-1, the J call TRBJ2-1; 8 nucleotides match TRBD2. The ends lost 3 bases at V and 0 bases at J; junction bases unmatched: 10. This CDR3 region has 18 residues. Looked up from germline, CDR1 is SGHAT and CDR2 is FQDESV (reference sequence). The CDR3 loop is CASSFPSGGPSSYNEQFF. CDR3 DNA sequence: TGTGCCAGCAGCTTTCCCAGCGGGGGTCCCAGCTCCTACAATGAGCAGTTCTTC.

CDR3 region: CASSFPGTGDEQYF. The CDR3 region has the DNA TGTGCCAGCAGTTTTCCCGGGACAGGGGACGAGCAGTACTTC. V usage is TRBV28 and J usage is TRBJ2-7; 10 bases agree with TRBD1. The V gene end was trimmed by 3 bases and the J gene end by 5 bases; junction bases not matched to a gene: 4. Per germline, CDR1 MDHEN and CDR2 SYDVKM. CDR3 length equals 14 residues.

This clonotype showed up just a few times. This sequence joins TRBV20-1 and TRBJ2-1; TRBD2 agrees at 8 bases. The CDR3 is 14 residues long. Germline-derived CDR1 and CDR2 are DFQATT and SNEGSKA (reference sequence). V was clipped by 6 bases and J by 4 bases; unmatched bases: 8. The CDR3 loop is CSASLAGGYNEQFF. In DNA form, the CDR3 reads TGCAGTGCCTCCCTCGCGGGGGGTTACAATGAGCAGTTCTTC.

There are a few counts of this clonotype. The chain combines TRBV4-2 with TRBJ2-3; unclear D gene. This CDR3 is built from 15 residues. Germline V gene sequence: CDR1 LGHNA, CDR2 YNFKEQ. V was shortened by 1 base and J by 2 bases, with 10 bases between the two germline ends. CDR3 in amino acids: CASSQATVATDTQYF. CDR3 DNA sequence: TGTGCCAGCAGCCAAGCGACGGTCGCCACAGATACGCAGTATTTT.

In this sample, this clonotype turned up a few times. The chain employs TRBV3-1 and TRBJ2-1, with 12 bases aligning to TRBD2. Germline V gene lookup returns CDR1 LGHDT and CDR2 YNNKEL (reference sequence). The CDR3 totals 15 residues. After removal of 1 base from V and 8 bases from J, the junction contained 3 bases not matched to a gene. The CDR3 DNA sequence: TGTGCCAGCAGCCAAGGACTAGCGGGAGTTGATGAGCAGTTCTTC. Translating gives CASSQGLAGVDEQFF.

This clonotype occurred many times. V gene TRBV18 combines with J gene TRBJ1-1; weak D call: TRBD1 (6 bases). V was clipped by 8 bases and J by 1 base, with 14 bases between them. The CDR3 is 14 residues long. The germline V gene encodes CDR1 KGHSH and CDR2 LQKENI. The CDR3, as DNA: TGTGCCAGCCAACCGGGGGCGACGAACACTGAAGCTTTCTTT. Translation gives CASQPGATNTEAFF.

This clonotype was found a few times. The J gene is TRBJ2-5, the V gene TRBV6-1; 13 bases are shared with TRBD2. With V trimmed by 8 bases and J by 0 bases, 12 bases remained unmatched. The length of the CDR3 is 18 residues. Per the germline V gene, CDR1 is MNHNS and CDR2 is SASEGT. The CDR3 DNA is TGTGCCAGCTCCCGGTTTCCGGGACTAGCGGGGAACCAAGAGACCCAGTACTTC. Translated, it gives CASSRFPGLAGNQETQYF.

This clonotype has more than one count but fewer than ten. The chain is built from TRBV5-1 and TRBJ1-2; TRBD1 agrees at 7 bases. V shed 4 bases and J 7 bases; nucleotides not matched to a gene: 4. Looked up from germline, CDR1 is SGHRS and CDR2 is YFSETQ. The CDR3 contains 12 residues. CDR3 in amino acids: CASSVDRAGYTF. CDR3 nucleotide sequence: TGCGCCAGCAGCGTCGACAGGGCTGGCTACACCTTC.

This clonotype was seen a few times. The rearrangement links TRBV12-3 or TRBV12-4 to TRBJ2-1; no clear D. The CDR3 has 10 residues. V gave up 3 bases and J gave up 8 bases, with 2 bases separating them. CDR3 sequence reads: CASSFDEQFF. CDR3 bases: TGTGCCAGCAGTTTTGATGAGCAGTTCTTC.

The chain joins TRBV20-1 to TRBJ1-2, with 7 bases aligning to TRBD1. V was pared by 0 bases and J by 5 bases, with 3 bases of the junction left unmatched. Per the germline V gene, CDR1 is DFQATT and CDR2 is SNEGSKA (reference sequence). This CDR3 is 13 amino acids long. The DNA for the CDR3 is TGCAGTGCTAGAGATGGGACAGTGTATGGCTACACCTTC. Translated, it gives CSARDGTVYGYTF.

This clonotype was seen repeatedly, ten times or more. The CDR3 nucleotides are TGTGCCAGCAGTTACCAACCCCCAGGGTTTGAAGAGACCCAGTACTTC. It codes for CASSYQPPGFEETQYF. The chain joins TRBV6-5 to TRBJ2-5; D is perhaps TRBD1 (5 bases). V was trimmed by 2 bases and J by 3 bases, leaving 16 bases between them. The CDR3 runs 16 residues. Per germline, CDR1 MNHEY and CDR2 SVGAGI.

The sample holds many counts of this clonotype. This chain connects TRBV29-1 to TRBJ2-5; D is unresolved. This CDR3 spans 13 amino acids. The V and J ends lost 6 bases and 4 bases respectively, with 15 bases between them. Germline V gives CDR1 SQVTM, CDR2 ANQGSEA. The CDR3 sequence is CSVSLGPGETQYF. The CDR3 DNA reads TGCAGCGTCTCCCTAGGCCCGGGAGAGACCCAGTACTTC.

V gene TRBV12-1 combines with J gene TRBJ2-5; the DNA was not used to check the table's D call, TRBD2. TRBV12-1 is annotated as a pseudogene. The CDR3 is 13 amino acids. CDR3 nucleotide sequence: TGTGCCAGCAGCTTTTGGGGAGAAGAGACCCAGTACTTC. It specifies CASSFWGEETQYF.

This clonotype was counted between two and nine times. For the CDR3, the DNA is TGTGCCAGCAGTAGGACCGGGACTACCTACACAGATACGCAGTATTTT. As protein: CASSRTGTTYTDTQYF. V gene TRBV27 combines with J gene TRBJ2-3; 7 bases line up with TRBD2. After removal of 5 bases from V and 2 bases from J, the junction contained 10 bases not matched to a gene. The CDR3 length is 16 residues. Looked up from germline, CDR1 is MNHEY and CDR2 is SMNVEV (reference sequence).

V gene TRBV6-1 combines with J gene TRBJ1-5; D gene unclear. The CDR3 contains 13 residues. V was clipped by 6 bases and J by 6 bases, with 12 bases between them. CDR1 MNHNS and CDR2 SASEGT come from the germline V gene. The CDR3 region is CASSKSMSQPQHF. CDR3 bases: TGTGCCAGCAGCAAATCTATGAGTCAGCCCCAGCATTTT.

At least ten counts were recorded for this clonotype. The chain links TRBV11-2 to TRBJ2-3; 7 nucleotides line up with TRBD2. The CDR3 runs to 17 residues. With 5 bases clipped from V and 2 bases from J, the junction kept 13 bases outside the gene matches. Germline values: CDR1 SGHAT, CDR2 FQNNGV. The CDR3, as DNA: TGTGCCAGCAGCCCTGGGGGGGAGGGCCATAACACAGATACGCAGTATTTT. It translates to CASSPGGEGHNTDTQYF.

Many counts were recorded for this clonotype. Written as DNA, the CDR3 is TGCGCCAGCTCCAACAGGGATGGCTACACCTTC. Its translation: CASSNRDGYTF. This chain joins TRBV5-1 and TRBJ1-2; possible D gene TRBD1, 6 bases. V was trimmed by 7 bases and J by 6 bases, leaving 10 bases between them. This CDR3 is 11 amino acids long. Per germline, CDR1 SGHRS and CDR2 YFSETQ.

The V and J genes are TRBV7-9 and TRBJ2-5; TRBD2 matches 8 bases. The CDR3 contains 14 residues. Unmatched junction bases numbered 9, after V lost 7 bases and J lost 5 bases. In germline, CDR1 is SEHNR, CDR2 FQNEAQ (reference sequence). As DNA, the CDR3 is TGTGCCAGCACTCTTGTAACGGGGGGGGAGACCCAGTACTTC. Its protein is CASTLVTGGETQYF. The whole variable domain, remainder taken from reference TRBV7-9 and TRBJ2-5, is DTGVSQNPRHKITKRGQNVTFRCDPISEHNRLYWYRQTLGQGPEFLTYFQNEAQLEKSRLLSDRFSAERPKGSFSTLEIQRTEQGDSAMYLCASTLVTGGETQYFGPGTRLLVL.

This clonotype has just a few counts. The chain links TRBV19 to TRBJ2-1, with 8 bases that match TRBD2. Germline trimming cut 7 bases from V and 8 bases from J; bases unmatched to any gene: 7. This CDR3 spans 13 amino acids. Germline CDR1 and CDR2: LNHDA and SQIVND (reference sequence). CDR3 amino acids: CASKSGSRDEQFF. The CDR3 DNA is TGTGCCAGTAAGAGCGGGAGTAGGGATGAGCAGTTCTTC.

The gene calls are TRBV20-1 and TRBJ2-7; D uncertain. The CDR3 totals 14 residues. CDR1 is DFQATT, CDR2 SNEGSKA, per germline (reference sequence). V gave up 0 bases and J gave up 0 bases, with 9 bases separating them. The CDR3 bases are TGCAGTGCTAGAGAGGGTAGTAGCTCCTACGAGCAGTACTTC. As protein: CSAREGSSSYEQYF.

CDR3 coding DNA: TGCGCCAGCAGTGAGACAGTTTCGCCCTATGGCTACACCTTC. Translation: CASSETVSPYGYTF. V is TRBV10-2 and J is TRBJ1-2; no clear D gene. Germline assignment: CDR1 WSHSY and CDR2 SAAADI. The V and J ends lost 2 bases and 4 bases respectively, with 11 bases between them. The CDR3 covers 14 residues.